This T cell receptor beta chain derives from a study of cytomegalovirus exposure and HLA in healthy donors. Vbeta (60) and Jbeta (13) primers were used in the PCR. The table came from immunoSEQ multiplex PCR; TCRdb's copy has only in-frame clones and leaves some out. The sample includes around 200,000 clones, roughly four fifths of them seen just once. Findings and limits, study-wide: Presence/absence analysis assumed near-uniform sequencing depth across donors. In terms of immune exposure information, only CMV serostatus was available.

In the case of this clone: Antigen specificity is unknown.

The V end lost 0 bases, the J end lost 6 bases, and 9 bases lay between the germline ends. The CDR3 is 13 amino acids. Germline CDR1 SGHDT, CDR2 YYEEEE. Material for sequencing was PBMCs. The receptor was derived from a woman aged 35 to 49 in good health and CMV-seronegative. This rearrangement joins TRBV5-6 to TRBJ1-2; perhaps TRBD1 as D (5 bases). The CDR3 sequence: CASSLEGTHGYTF. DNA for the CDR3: TGTGCCAGCAGCTTGGAAGGGACTCATGGCTACACCTTC.